This T cell receptor beta chain emerged from a study of shared clonotypes between healthy human individuals. Overall study: For every donor, three CD4 naive, three CD4 memory, two CD8 naive and one CD8 memory plates were used. Points from the study as a whole: Approximately 4.6% of naive CD4 clonotypes were common to a few donors. Donors were few, which limited the genetic and exposure-history diversity represented.

On this clone itself: Its cognate antigen is unknown.

Germline loops: CDR1 SGHRS, CDR2 YFSETQ. Trimming left V 1 base short and J 5 bases short, with 12 bases between. The CDR3 loop spans 14 amino acids. The authors divided CD4+ cells into CD45RA+ naive and CD45RA-negative memory subsets. The assay was immunoSEQ multiplex PCR, and TCRdb's table has in-frame clones only and misses some. Of 2,500,000 or so clones in the sample, under 95% are singletons; the top ten hold roughly 0.34%. The TCR originated in a man aged 18 to 30 in good health. Some clones in this sample may be carry-over from other donors' samples. What was sequenced was naive CD4+ T cells from PBMCs. The subset: CD45RA+ positively selected. This chain connects TRBV5-1 to TRBJ2-5; no firm D call. The CDR3 sequence is CASSLSTGPETQYF. The DNA of the CDR3 is TGCGCCAGCAGCTTGTCCACCGGGCCGGAGACCCAGTACTTC.